The clone carrying this T cell receptor (beta chain) occurred once. Its antigen remains unidentified. Clones were read by immunoSEQ multiplex PCR, and TCRdb kept only the in-frame ones, dropping some. The top ten hold 5% to 5.5% of the sample, which has 120,000 to 150,000 clones, roughly 86% seen once. This record comes from a study of T cell responses to AZD1222 COVID-19 vaccine. This CDR3 is built from 13 residues. Trimming pared 3 bases from V and 7 bases from J, leaving 12 bases between. In germline, CDR1 is MDHEN, CDR2 SYDVKM. Study-wide findings and caveats: Along spike, vaccine-associated CD4 TCRs were found throughout, with dominance at 160-218 and 743-854.

The chain recombines TRBV28 with TRBJ2-5; D remains ambiguous. The source material was peripheral blood, sampled 28 days after the second AZD1222 dose. This receptor was taken from an adult who received the AZD1222 COVID-19 vaccine. CDR3 in DNA: TGTGCCAGCAGTTTGGACGATTACGGGACCCAGTACTTC. Translated: CASSLDDYGTQYF. The whole variable domain, filled in from reference TRBV28 and TRBJ2-5, reads DVKVTQSSRYLVKRTGEKVFLECVQDMDHENMFWYRQDPGLGLRLIYFSYDVKMKEKGDIPEGYSVSREKKERFSLILESASTNQTSMYLCASSLDDYGTQYFGPGTRLLVL.